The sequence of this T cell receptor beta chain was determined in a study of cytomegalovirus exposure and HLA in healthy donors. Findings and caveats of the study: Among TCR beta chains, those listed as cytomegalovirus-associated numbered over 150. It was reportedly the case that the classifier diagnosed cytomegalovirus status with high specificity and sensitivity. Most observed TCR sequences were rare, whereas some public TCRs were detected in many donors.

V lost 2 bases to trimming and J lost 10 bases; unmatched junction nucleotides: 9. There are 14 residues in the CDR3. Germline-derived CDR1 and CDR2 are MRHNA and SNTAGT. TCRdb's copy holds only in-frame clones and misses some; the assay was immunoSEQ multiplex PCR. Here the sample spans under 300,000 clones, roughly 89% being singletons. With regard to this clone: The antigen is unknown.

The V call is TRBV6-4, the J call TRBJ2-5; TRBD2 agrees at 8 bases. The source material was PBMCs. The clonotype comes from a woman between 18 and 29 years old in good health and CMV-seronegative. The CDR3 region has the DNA TGTGCCAGCAGTGACCCCGCGGGGGGCCGGGACCAGTACTTC. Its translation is CASSDPAGGRDQYF.